This T cell receptor (beta chain) was sequenced for a study of blood T cells in healthy people across ages (dated by TCRdb to between 2014 and 2016). A note on the overall study: In model experiments, roughly one uniquely barcoded TCR beta cDNA molecule per two T cells was captured by template switching. To track age-related changes in TCR beta repertoire diversity, the study relied on deep sequencing normalized with unique cDNA molecular identifiers. Donors were grouped into four age groups: young (average 16 years), middle-aged (around 39), aged (roughly 67) and long-lived (approximately 78). Donors of different ages were randomly distributed across sequencing lanes to avoid experimental bias. The study analyzed two additional independent replicas of 1 million unique cDNA reads from the same blood draw for two donors, one aged 18 to 29 and one aged 80 or older. Summary of the overall study and its limitations: Donor CMV infection status was unknown, potentially confounding age-related changes in expanded clonotypes. Conclusive comparison of naive and antigen-experienced compartments was prevented by the profiling of bulk unsorted PBMCs. Observed TCR beta diversity per million T cells fell roughly linearly with age, and a significant reduction was already apparent by age roughly 40. Compared with the aged group, the long-lived group had more naive CD4+ T cells, fewer expanded clones and increased TCR diversity, a pattern suggesting age selection. There was a strong correlation between observed TCR beta diversity and the percentage of naive T cells measured by flow cytometry. Estimates of total diversity based on one million sequenced T cells were considered lower bounds and underestimates.

The germline V gene specifies MNHNS as CDR1 and SASEGT as CDR2. The CDR3 runs 14 residues from the cysteine to the phenylalanine. The kept DNA is CDR3 alone, 42 bases in frame from the first base. The germline ends are 12 bases apart after V is trimmed by 6 bases and J by 1 base. The method was 5' RACE. Reads for this sample came from an Illumina HiSeq 2500. A second PCR of roughly 6 to 11 cycles was run with a J-beta primer mix and a sample-barcoded 5' primer. A unique molecular identifier was introduced onto each TCR beta cDNA molecule by a template-switch 5' adaptor carrying 12 random nucleotides. Each sample yielded at least 3 million CDR3-containing paired-end reads. All of the RNA was converted into first-strand cDNA using the Mint cDNA synthesis kit, with a TRBC-specific oligonucleotide serving as the primer. After uracil-DNA glycosylase treatment, a first 18-cycle PCR used universal primers M1SS and BC2_uni_R on all cDNA. The original methods were these. For normalization, 1 million high-quality reads were randomly selected from each sample, with every read carrying a distinct molecular identifier. Instead of being binned into consensus sequences, reads with shared molecular identifiers were discarded. MiTCR, with a Q25 quality threshold and the strictest error-elimination algorithm, was used for CDR3 identification, clonotype clustering and error correction. A nonparametric unseen species model with Euler transformation was used to estimate a lower bound on total TCR beta diversity. In TCRdb, the public reads were trimmed at Q25 with fastp and aligned with MiXCR, with productive beta chains retained. Merged by CDR3 protein, the rows form single entries marked with the most common genes and DNA. V and J calls and clone size were set by TCRdb, not the authors. Recorded for this sample are about 620,000 distinct CDR3 sequences; 20% to 25% of them occurred a single time. 3.5% to 4% of the sample comes from the top ten.

The roughly 39 donors, aged about 6 to 95 years, were systemically healthy Caucasian individuals from Russia. Around 9.7 milliliters of peripheral blood were collected from each donor into EDTA-treated Vacutainer tubes. Ficoll-Paque density-gradient centrifugation was used to isolate PBMCs, with at least 6.5 million per sample. Trizol reagent was used to extract total RNA from the PBMCs, yielding at least 5.5 micrograms per sample. For every donor, flow cytometry on a PBMC aliquot measured the percentage of naive CD45RAhigh/CD27high T cells. This clonotype was counted a few times. Its specific antigen is unknown. Per-base quality was not reported, and no clone a single base away is much larger than it.

Sequencing was performed on blood. The sequence was obtained from a man between 65 and 80 years old in good health. Recombination joined TRBV6-1 with TRBJ2-5; the D region may be TRBD1 or TRBD2, each matching 5 bases equally. Read as DNA, the sequence is TGTGCCAGCAGCCGGGACGGCCCCCAAGAGACCCAGTACTTC. The encoded protein is CASSRDGPQETQYF.